Listed here is a single TCR beta chain. Its antigen is still unknown. The record originates from a study of long-term antiretroviral therapy in people with HIV. Study observations and caveats: Transplant donor controls retained higher diversity, though diversity increased after ART. Pre-ART clonal expansion yielded clones that dominated the repertoire at all time points. Repertoires in HIV (unlike those of controls) had narrower CDR3 length ranges.

The CDR3 is made up of 15 amino acids. Germline CDR1 is SGHRS and CDR2 is YFSETQ. Between the trimmed V and J ends, which lost 0 bases and 1 base, there was a span of 10 bases. They ran version v3.0 of the immunoSEQ assay at survey level. Repertoires were generated with immunoSEQ multiplex PCR, while TCRdb's copy carries only in-frame clones and drops some. The sample includes 42,000 or so clones, 80% to 90% of them seen just once. Every specimen provided about 0.9-10 million cryopreserved PBMC before DNA extraction took place. Here the sequenced sample was unsorted PBMCs, taken 1.2 years after starting antiretroviral therapy. The TCR comes from a woman in her 50s with HIV. The genes are TRBV5-1 and TRBJ1-1; D is possibly TRBD1 (6 bases). CDR3 protein: CASSLEGRGNTEAFF. The CDR3 DNA follows: TGCGCCAGCAGCTTGGAGGGCAGGGGGAACACTGAAGCTTTCTTT.